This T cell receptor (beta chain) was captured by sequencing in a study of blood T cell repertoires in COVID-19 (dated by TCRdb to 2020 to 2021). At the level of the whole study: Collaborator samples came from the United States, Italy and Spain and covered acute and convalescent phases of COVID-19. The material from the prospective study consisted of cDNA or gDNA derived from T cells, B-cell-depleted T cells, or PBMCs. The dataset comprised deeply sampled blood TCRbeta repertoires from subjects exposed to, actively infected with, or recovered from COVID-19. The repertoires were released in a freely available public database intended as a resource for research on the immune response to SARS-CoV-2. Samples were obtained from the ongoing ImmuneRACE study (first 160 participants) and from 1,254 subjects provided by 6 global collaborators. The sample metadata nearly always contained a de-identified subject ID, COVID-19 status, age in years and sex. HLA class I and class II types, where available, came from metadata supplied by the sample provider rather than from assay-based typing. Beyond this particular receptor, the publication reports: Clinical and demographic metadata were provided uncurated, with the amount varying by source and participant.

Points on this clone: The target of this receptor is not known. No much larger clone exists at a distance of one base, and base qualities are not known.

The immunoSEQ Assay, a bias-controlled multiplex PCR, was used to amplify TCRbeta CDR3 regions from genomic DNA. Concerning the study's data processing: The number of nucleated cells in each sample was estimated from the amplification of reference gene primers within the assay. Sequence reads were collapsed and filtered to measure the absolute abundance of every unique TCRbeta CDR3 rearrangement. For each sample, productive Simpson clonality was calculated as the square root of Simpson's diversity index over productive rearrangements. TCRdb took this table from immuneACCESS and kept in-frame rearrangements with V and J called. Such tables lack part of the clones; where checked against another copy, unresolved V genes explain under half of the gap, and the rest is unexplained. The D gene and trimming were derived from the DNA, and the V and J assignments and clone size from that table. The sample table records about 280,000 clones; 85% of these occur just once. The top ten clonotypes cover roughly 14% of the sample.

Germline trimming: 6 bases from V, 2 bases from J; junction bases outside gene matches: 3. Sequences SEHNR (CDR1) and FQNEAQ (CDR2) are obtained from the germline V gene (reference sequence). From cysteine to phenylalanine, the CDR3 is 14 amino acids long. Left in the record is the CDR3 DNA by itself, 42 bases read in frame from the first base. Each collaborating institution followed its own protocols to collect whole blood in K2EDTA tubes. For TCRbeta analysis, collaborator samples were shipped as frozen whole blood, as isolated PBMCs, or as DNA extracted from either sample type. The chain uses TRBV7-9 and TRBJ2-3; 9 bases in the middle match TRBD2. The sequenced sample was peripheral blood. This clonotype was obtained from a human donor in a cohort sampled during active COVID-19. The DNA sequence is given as TGTGCCAGCAGACTAGCGGGTATCACAGATACGCAGTATTTT. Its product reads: CASRLAGITDTQYF. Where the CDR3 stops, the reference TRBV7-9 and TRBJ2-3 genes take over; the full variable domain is DTGVSQNPRHKITKRGQNVTFRCDPISEHNRLYWYRQTLGQGPEFLTYFQNEAQLEKSRLLSDRFSAERPKGSFSTLEIQRTEQGDSAMYLCASRLAGITDTQYFGPGTRLTVL.